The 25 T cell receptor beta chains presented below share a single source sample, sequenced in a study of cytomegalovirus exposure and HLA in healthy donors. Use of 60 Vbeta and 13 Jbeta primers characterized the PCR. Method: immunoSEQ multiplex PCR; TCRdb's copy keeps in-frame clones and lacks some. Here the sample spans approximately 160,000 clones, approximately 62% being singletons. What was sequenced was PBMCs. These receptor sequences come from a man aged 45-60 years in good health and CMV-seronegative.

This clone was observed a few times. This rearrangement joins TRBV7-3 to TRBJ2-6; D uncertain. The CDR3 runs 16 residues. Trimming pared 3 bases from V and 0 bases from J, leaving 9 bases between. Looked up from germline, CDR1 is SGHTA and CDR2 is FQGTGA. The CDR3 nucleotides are TGTGCCAGCAGCTTCAACCCCAGCTCTGGGGCCAACGTCCTGACTTTC. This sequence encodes CASSFNPSSGANVLTF.

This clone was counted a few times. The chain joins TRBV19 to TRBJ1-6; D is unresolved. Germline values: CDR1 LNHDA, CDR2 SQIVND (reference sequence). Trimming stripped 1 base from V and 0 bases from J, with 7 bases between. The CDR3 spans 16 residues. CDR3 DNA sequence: TGTGCCAGTAGTATAGGTGGGAGCTCCTATAATTCACCCCTCCACTTT. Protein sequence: CASSIGGSSYNSPLHF. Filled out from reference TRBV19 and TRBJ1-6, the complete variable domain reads DGGITQSPKYLFRKEGQNVTLSCEQNLNHDAMYWYRQDPGQGLRLIYYSQIVNDFQKGDIAEGYSVSREKKESFPLTVTSAQKNPTAFYLCASSIGGSSYNSPLHFGNGTRLTVT.

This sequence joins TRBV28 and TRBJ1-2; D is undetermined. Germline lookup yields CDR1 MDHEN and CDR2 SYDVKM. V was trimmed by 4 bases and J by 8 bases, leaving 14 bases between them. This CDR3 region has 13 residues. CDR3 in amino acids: CASSSPRGDGYTF. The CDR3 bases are TGTGCCAGCAGTTCCCCCCGGGGAGACGGCTACACCTTC.

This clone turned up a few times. CDR3 loop: CASSRGLAGGRNEQFF. The CDR3 bases are TGTGCCAGCAGCCGAGGGTTGGCGGGGGGGCGGAATGAGCAGTTCTTC. V is TRBV5-6 and J is TRBJ2-1, with 9 nucleotides matching TRBD2. This CDR3 is 16 amino acids long. The ends lost 4 bases at V and 7 bases at J; junction bases unmatched: 12. The germline V gene has CDR1 SGHDT and CDR2 YYEEEE.

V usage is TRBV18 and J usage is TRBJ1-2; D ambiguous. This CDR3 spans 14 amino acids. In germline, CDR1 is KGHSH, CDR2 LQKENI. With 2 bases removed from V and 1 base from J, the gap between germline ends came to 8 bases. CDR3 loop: CASSPVSDNYGYTF. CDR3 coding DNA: TGTGCCAGCTCACCAGTGAGCGATAACTATGGCTACACCTTC.

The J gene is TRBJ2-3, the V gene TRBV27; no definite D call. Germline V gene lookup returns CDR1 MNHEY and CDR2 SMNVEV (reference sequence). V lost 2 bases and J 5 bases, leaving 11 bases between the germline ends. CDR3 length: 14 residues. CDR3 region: CASSLGLARDTQYF. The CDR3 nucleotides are TGTGCCAGCAGTTTAGGGCTGGCCAGAGATACGCAGTATTTT.

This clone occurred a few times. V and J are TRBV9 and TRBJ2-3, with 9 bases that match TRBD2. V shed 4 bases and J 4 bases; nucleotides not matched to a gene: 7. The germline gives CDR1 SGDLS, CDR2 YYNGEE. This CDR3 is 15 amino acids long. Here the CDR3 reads CASSSLSGGPDTQYF. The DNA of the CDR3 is TGTGCCAGCAGCTCACTTAGCGGGGGACCAGATACGCAGTATTTT. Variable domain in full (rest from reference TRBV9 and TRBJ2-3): DSGVTQTPKHLITATGQRVTLRCSPRSGDLSVYWYQQSLDQGLQFLIQYYNGEERAKGNILERFSAQQFPDLHSELNLSSLELGDSALYFCASSSLSGGPDTQYFGPGTRLTVL.

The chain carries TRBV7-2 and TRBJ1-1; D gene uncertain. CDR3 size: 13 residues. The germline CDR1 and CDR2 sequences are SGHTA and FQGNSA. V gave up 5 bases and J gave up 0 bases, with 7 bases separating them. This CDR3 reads CASSKQLNTEAFF. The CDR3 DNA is TGTGCCAGCAGCAAACAGCTGAACACTGAAGCTTTCTTT.

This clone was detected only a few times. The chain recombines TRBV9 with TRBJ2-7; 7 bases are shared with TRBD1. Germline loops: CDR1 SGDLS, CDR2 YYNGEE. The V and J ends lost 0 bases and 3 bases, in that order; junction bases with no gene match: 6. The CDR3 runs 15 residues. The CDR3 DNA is TGTGCCAGCAGCGTAGGACAGGGAAGGAACTACGAGCAGTACTTC. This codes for CASSVGQGRNYEQYF.

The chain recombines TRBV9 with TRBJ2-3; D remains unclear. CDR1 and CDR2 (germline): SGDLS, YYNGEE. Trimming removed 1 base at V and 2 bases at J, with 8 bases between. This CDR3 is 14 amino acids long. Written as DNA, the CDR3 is TGTGCCAGCAGCGTAAGATCGGTCACAGATACGCAGTATTTT. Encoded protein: CASSVRSVTDTQYF.

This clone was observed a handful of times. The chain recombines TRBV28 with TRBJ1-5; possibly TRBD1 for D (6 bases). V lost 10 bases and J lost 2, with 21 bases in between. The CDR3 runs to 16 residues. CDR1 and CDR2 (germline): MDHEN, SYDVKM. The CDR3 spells CATYGGGAAGNQPQHF. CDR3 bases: TGTGCCACCTATGGCGGGGGGGCGGCGGGCAATCAGCCCCAGCATTTT.

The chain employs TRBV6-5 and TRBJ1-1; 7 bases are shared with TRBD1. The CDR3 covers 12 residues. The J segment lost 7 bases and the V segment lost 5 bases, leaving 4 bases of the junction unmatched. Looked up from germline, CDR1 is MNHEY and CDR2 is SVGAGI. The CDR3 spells CASSEWTGEAFF. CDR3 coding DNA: TGTGCCAGCAGTGAATGGACAGGTGAAGCTTTCTTT.

The CDR3 protein is CASSLYGGLNTEAFF. The CDR3 DNA reads TGCGCCAGCAGCTTGTACGGGGGTCTGAACACTGAAGCTTTCTTT. This chain joins TRBV5-1 and TRBJ1-1, with D perhaps TRBD1 (5 bases). The CDR3 is made up of 15 amino acids. Trimming stripped 1 base from V and 0 bases from J, with 10 bases between. CDR1 is SGHRS and CDR2 is YFSETQ in the germline V gene.

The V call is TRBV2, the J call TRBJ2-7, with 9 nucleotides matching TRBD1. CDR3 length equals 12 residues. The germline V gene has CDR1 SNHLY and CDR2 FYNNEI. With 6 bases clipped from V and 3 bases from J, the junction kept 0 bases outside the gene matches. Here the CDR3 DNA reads TGTGCCAGCAGGGACAGGGGCTACGAGCAGTACTTC. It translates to CASRDRGYEQYF.

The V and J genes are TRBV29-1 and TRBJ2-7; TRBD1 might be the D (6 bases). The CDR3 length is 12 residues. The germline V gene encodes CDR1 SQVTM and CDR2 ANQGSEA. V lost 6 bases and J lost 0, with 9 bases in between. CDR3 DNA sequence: TGCAGCGTCGGGGACAACTCCTACGAGCAGTACTTC. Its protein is CSVGDNSYEQYF.

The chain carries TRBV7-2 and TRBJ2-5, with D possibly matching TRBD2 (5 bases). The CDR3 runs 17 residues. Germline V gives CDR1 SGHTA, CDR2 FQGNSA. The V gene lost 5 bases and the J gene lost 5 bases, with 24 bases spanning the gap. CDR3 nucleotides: TGTGCCAGCAGCGGAACAGAGTTGGGTATTCGAGGGGAGACCCAGTACTTC. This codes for CASSGTELGIRGETQYF.

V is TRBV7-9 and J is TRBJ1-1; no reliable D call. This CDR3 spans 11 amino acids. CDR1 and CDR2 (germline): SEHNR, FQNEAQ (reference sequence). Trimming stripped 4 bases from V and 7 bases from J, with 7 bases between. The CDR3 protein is CASSSRDEAFF. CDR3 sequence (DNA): TGTGCCAGCAGCTCCCGGGATGAAGCTTTCTTT. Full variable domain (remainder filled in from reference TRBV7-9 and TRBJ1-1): DTGVSQNPRHKITKRGQNVTFRCDPISEHNRLYWYRQTLGQGPEFLTYFQNEAQLEKSRLLSDRFSAERPKGSFSTLEIQRTEQGDSAMYLCASSSRDEAFFGQGTRLTVV.

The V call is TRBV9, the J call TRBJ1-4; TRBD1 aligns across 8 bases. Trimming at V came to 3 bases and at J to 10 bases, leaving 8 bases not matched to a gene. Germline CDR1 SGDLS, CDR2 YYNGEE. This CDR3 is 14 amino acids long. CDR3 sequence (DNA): TGTGCCAGCAGCGAGACAGGGGTCCGTGGAAAACTGTTTTTT. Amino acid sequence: CASSETGVRGKLFF.

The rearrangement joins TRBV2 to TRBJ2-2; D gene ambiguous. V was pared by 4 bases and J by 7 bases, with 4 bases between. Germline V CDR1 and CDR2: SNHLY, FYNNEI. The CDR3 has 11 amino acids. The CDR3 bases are TGTGCCAGCAGTGTCGGCGGGGAGCTGTTTTTT. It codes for CASSVGGELFF.

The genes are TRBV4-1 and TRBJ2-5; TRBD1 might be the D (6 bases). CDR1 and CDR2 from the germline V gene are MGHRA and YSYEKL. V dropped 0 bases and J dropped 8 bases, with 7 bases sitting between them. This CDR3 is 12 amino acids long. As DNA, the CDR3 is TGCGCCAGCAGCCAAGATGGGACAACCCAGTACTTC. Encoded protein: CASSQDGTTQYF.

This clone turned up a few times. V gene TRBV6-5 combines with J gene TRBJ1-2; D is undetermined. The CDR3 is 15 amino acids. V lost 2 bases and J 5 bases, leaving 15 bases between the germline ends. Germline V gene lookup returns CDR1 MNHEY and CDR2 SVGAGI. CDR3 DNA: TGTGCCAGCAGTTACCGGGTGGATCGGAGTTATGGCTACACCTTC. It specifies CASSYRVDRSYGYTF.

The CDR3 DNA reads TGTGCCAGCAGCCAGGACTCGACCGGGGAGCTGTTTTTT. This gives the protein CASSQDSTGELFF. This chain links TRBV11-3 with TRBJ2-2, with D possibly TRBD2 on 5 matching bases. Germline V gene sequence: CDR1 SGHNT, CDR2 YENEEA. V was trimmed by 5 bases and J by 5 bases, leaving 9 bases between them. The CDR3 is 13 amino acids.

The CDR3 DNA reads as TGTGCCAGCCGGTCCGTCGGCGAGCAGTACTTC. Translated: CASRSVGEQYF. This chain links TRBV6-5 with TRBJ2-7; D is uncertain. Trimming removed 8 bases at V and 6 bases at J, with 11 bases between. This CDR3 has 11 residues. Germline lookup yields CDR1 MNHEY and CDR2 SVGAGI.

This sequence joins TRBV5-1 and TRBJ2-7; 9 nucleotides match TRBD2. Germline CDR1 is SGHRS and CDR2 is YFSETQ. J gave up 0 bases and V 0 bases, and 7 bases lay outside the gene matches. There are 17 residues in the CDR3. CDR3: CASSLASTSGLSYEQYF. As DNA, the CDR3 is TGCGCCAGCAGCTTGGCGTCGACTAGCGGACTCTCCTACGAGCAGTACTTC.

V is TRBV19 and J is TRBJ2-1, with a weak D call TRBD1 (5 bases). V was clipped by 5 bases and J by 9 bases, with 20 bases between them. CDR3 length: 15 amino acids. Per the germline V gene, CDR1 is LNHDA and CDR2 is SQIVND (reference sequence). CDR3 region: CASSPDRLGDTEQFF. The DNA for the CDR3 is TGTGCCAGTAGTCCTGACAGACTTGGAGACACTGAGCAGTTCTTC.